The T cell receptor (beta chain) under discussion was sequenced for a study of T cell repertoires in cytomegalovirus infection. Study overall: Alongside well-studied HLA-B-restricted CMV epitopes, recently identified HLA-C-restricted CMV epitopes were also used.

Germline V gene lookup returns CDR1 MNHEY and CDR2 SMNVEV (reference sequence). Trimming left V 5 bases short and J 10 bases short, with 9 bases between. The CDR3 has 11 amino acids. TCRdb fed the reads into MiXCR, producing one record per CDR3 protein. Among about 55,000 distinct CDR3 sequences, 20% were seen once, and the ten largest hold less than 70%. This clonotype was seen a few times. The target antigen is unknown. Here the sequenced sample was CD8+ T cells from cultured PBMCs, taken from culture after CMV antigen stimulation. The V gene is TRBV27, the J gene TRBJ2-1; maybe TRBD2 (6 bases). The clonotype originates from a human donor in good health (CMV status not recorded). Some clones in this sample may be carry-over from other donors' samples. The CDR3: CASSIGLEQFF. In DNA, the CDR3 is TGTGCCAGCAGTATTGGACTAGAGCAGTTCTTC.